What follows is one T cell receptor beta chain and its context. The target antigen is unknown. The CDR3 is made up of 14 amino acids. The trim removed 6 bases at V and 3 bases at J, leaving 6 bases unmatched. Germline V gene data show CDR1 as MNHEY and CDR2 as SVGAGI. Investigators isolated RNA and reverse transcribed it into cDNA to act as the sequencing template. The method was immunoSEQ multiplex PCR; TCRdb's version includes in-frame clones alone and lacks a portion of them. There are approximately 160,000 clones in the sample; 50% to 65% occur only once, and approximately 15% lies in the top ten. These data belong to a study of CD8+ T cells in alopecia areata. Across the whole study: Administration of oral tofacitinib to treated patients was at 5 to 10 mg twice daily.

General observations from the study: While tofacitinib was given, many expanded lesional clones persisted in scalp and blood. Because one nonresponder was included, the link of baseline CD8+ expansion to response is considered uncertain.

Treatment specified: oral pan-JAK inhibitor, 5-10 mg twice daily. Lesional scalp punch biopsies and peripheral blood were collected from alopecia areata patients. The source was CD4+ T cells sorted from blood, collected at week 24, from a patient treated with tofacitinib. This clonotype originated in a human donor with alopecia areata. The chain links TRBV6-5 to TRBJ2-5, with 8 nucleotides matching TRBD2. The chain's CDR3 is CASSRSGAEETQYF. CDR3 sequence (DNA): TGTGCCAGCAGCCGTAGCGGGGCCGAAGAGACCCAGTACTTC.